This entry features one TCR beta chain sequence. The data originate from a study of blood T cell repertoires in COVID-19. In the study overall: Nucleic acid was either cDNA or gDNA, and it came from T cells, B-cell-depleted T cells, or PBMCs.

J was trimmed by 6 bases and V by 5 bases; bases with no gene match: 8. Germline lookup yields CDR1 SGHRS and CDR2 YFSETQ. The length of the CDR3 is 15 residues. Authors' processing steps: Cell counts per sample came from amplifying reference gene primers. Profiled with immunoSEQ multiplex PCR; TCRdb holds only in-frame clones, not every one. V and J calls and clone size are those listed in that table; D and trimming were worked out from the DNA. The sample holds around 280,000 clones, roughly 87% seen once. Donors in Cohort 3 who had recovered were those with two negative PCRs, healthcare professional clearance, or resolution of their symptoms.

The clonotype originates from a woman in her forties who had recovered from COVID-19. The source material was PBMCs or T cells enriched from blood (not recorded which). This chain joins TRBV5-1 and TRBJ1-6; TRBD1 agrees at 7 bases. The CDR3 spells CASSQPGQSNSPLHF. For the CDR3, the DNA is TGCGCCAGCAGTCAGCCGGGACAGAGTAATTCACCCCTCCACTTT.